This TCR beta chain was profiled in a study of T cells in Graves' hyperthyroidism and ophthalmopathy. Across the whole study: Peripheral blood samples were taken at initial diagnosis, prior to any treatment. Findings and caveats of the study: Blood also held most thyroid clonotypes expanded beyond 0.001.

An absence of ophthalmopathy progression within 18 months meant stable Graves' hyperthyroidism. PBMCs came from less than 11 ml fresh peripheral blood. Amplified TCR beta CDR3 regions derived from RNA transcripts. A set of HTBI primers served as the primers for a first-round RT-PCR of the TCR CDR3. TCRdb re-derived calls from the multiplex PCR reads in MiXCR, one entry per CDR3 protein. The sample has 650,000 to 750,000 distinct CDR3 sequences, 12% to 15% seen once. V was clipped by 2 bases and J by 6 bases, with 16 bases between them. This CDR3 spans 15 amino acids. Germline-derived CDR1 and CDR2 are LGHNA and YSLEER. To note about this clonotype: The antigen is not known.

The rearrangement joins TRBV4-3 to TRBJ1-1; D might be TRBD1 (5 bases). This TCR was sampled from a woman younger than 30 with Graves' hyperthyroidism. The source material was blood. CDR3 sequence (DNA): TGCGCCAGCAGCCAACCGGGGGGGGGGTTCCCTGAAGCTTTCTTT. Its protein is CASSQPGGGFPEAFF.